The 9 T cell receptor beta chains below all came from one sample that was sequenced in a study of cytomegalovirus exposure and HLA in healthy donors. PCR involved 60 Vbeta and 13 Jbeta primers. Using immunoSEQ multiplex PCR, the repertoire was profiled, and TCRdb retains in-frame clones only, with some absent. The repertoire holds 150,000 or so clones, with approximately 80% as singletons. Sequences were obtained from PBMCs. The receptors originated from a man aged 40-50 years in good health and CMV-seropositive.

The J gene is TRBJ2-3, the V gene TRBV29-1, with 12 bases fitting TRBD1. The CDR3 covers 13 residues. Trimming at V came to 7 bases and at J to 5 bases, leaving 4 bases not matched to a gene. Germline CDR1 SQVTM, CDR2 ANQGSEA. The DNA for the CDR3 is TGCAGCGGGGGGACAGGGGGCGTAGATACGCAGTATTTT. It translates to CSGGTGGVDTQYF.

The V and J genes are TRBV7-9 and TRBJ2-7, with TRBD2 matching 10 bases. Germline V gives CDR1 SEHNR, CDR2 FQNEAQ (reference sequence). The trim removed 1 base at V and 1 base at J, leaving 4 bases unmatched. This CDR3 has 16 residues. This CDR3 reads CASSLGLAGASYEQYF. In DNA form, the CDR3 reads TGTGCCAGCAGCTTAGGCCTAGCGGGAGCTTCCTACGAGCAGTACTTC.

This chain uses TRBV18 with TRBJ2-3, with a possible D match to TRBD2 (5 bases). Germline CDR1 KGHSH, CDR2 LQKENI. V was shortened by 3 bases and J by 2 bases, with 12 bases between the two germline ends. This CDR3 is built from 15 residues. This CDR3 is CASSPIAGLTDTQYF. CDR3 nucleotide sequence: TGTGCCAGCTCACCGATCGCGGGCCTCACAGATACGCAGTATTTT. Complete variable domain (other parts from reference TRBV18 and TRBJ2-3): NAGVMQNPRHLVRRRGQEARLRCSPMKGHSHVYWYRQLPEEGLKFMVYLQKENIIDESGMPKERFSAEFPKEGPSILRIQQVVRGDSAAYFCASSPIAGLTDTQYFGPGTRLTVL.

The chain has TRBV18 and TRBJ1-1; perhaps TRBD1 as D (5 bases). This CDR3 is 18 amino acids long. Germline V lookup: CDR1 KGHSH, CDR2 LQKENI. The V and J ends lost 0 bases and 0 bases respectively, with 17 bases between them. The CDR3 sequence is CASSPPSRAAGLNTEAFF. The CDR3, as DNA: TGTGCCAGCTCACCACCCTCTCGGGCGGCAGGGCTGAACACTGAAGCTTTCTTT.

V and J are TRBV10-3 and TRBJ2-3, with 8 positions matching TRBD1. The CDR3 length is 16 residues. V lost 5 bases, J lost 4 bases, and 11 bases stayed unmatched. CDR1 is ENHRY, CDR2 SYGVKD, per germline. This chain's CDR3 is CAISNSGGGGSDTQYF. The CDR3 DNA is TGTGCCATCAGTAATTCAGGGGGCGGAGGGTCAGATACGCAGTATTTT.

The chain carries TRBV11-2 and TRBJ2-1, with 7 bases lining up with TRBD1. Germline CDR1 is SGHAT and CDR2 is FQNNGV. The CDR3 is 18 amino acids. Trimming removed 5 bases from V and 2 bases from J; junction bases left unmatched: 15. The chain's CDR3 is CASSLTGAGWGAYNEQFF. The CDR3 nucleotides read TGTGCCAGCAGCCTCACAGGGGCTGGATGGGGCGCCTACAATGAGCAGTTCTTC.

The genes are TRBV5-4 and TRBJ1-2, with a possible D match to TRBD1 (5 bases). The germline V gene has CDR1 SGHNT and CDR2 YYREEE (reference sequence). Between the trimmed V and J ends, which lost 3 bases and 4 bases, there was a span of 19 bases. This CDR3 contains 16 residues. CDR3 sequence (DNA): TGTGCCAGCAGCTCCCCACAGGATGGAGGGACCTATGGCTACACCTTC. It codes for CASSSPQDGGTYGYTF.

This clone was picked up one time. The rearrangement uses TRBV5-1 and TRBJ2-1; 8 bases line up with TRBD2. This CDR3 has 15 amino acids. CDR1 and CDR2 (germline): SGHRS, YFSETQ. The ends lost 4 bases at V and 6 bases at J; junction bases unmatched: 9. The CDR3 spells CASSPNPGLGNEQFF. CDR3 DNA: TGCGCCAGCAGCCCCAACCCGGGACTAGGCAATGAGCAGTTCTTC.

The rearrangement uses TRBV9 and TRBJ1-2; D remains unclear. Trimming stripped 4 bases from V and 4 bases from J, with 11 bases between. CDR1 and CDR2 (germline): SGDLS, YYNGEE. The CDR3 runs 13 residues. CDR3 protein: CASSISVTYGYTF. The CDR3, as DNA: TGTGCCAGCAGCATCAGCGTTACCTATGGCTACACCTTC.